These T cell receptor beta chains were read from a single sample in a study of cytomegalovirus exposure and HLA in healthy donors. TCRdb's copy holds only in-frame clones and misses some; the assay was immunoSEQ multiplex PCR. This listing includes roughly 70,000 clones. The sequencing sample was made of PBMCs. Receptor source: a man between 40 and 49 years old in good health and CMV-seronegative. The CDR3 runs from the conserved cysteine through the conserved F or W. A D gene is named only where the DNA matches it firmly.

NA,TRBJ2-3,TRBV5-4,TGTGCCAGCAGCCCTGACCCGGGGTTGGCTAGCATTCGGTATTTT,CASSPDPGLASIRYF
NA,TRBJ2-7,TRBV29-1,TGCAGCGTTGTGCAGGGGTCCTACGAGCAGTACTTC,CSVVQGSYEQYF
TRBD1,TRBJ1-4,TRBV5-6,TGTGCCAGCAGGCGGGGGGGACAGGCAAGTAATGAAAAACTGTTTTTT,CASRRGGQASNEKLFF
TRBD1,TRBJ2-1,TRBV5-1,TGCGCCAGCAGCCCGGGACAGAGCTCCTACAATGAGCAGTTCTTC,CASSPGQSSYNEQFF
NA,TRBJ1-1,TRBV2,TGTGCCAGCAGTCCTTTGGTCGCGGTGAACACTGAAGCTTTCTTT,CASSPLVAVNTEAFF
TRBD1,TRBJ1-2,TRBV30,TGTGCCTGGAGTGTTATGACAGGGTTCTATGGCTACACCTTC,CAWSVMTGFYGYTF
NA,TRBJ2-7,TRBV18,TGTGCCAGCTCAGACACGACAGGATCCTACGAGCAGTACTTC,CASSDTTGSYEQYF
TRBD2,TRBJ2-3,TRBV19,TGTGCCAGTAGTATAATGGCGGGGGTCGGGACAGATACGCAGTATTTT,CASSIMAGVGTDTQYF
NA,TRBJ2-2,TRBV6-1,TGTGCCAGCAGTGAATTAAATTGGGCAGGGGCGAACACCGGGGAGCTGTTTTTT,CASSELNWAGANTGELFF
TRBD2,TRBJ2-3,TRBV5-1,TGCGCCAGCAGTCTACTAGCGCCCGAGAAGACAGATACGCAGTATTTT,CASSLLAPEKTDTQYF
NA,TRBJ2-1,TRBV7-9,TGTGCCAGCAGCTTAGAAGGCGGCCGGGACTCCAACAATGAGCAGTTCTTC,CASSLEGGRDSNNEQFF
NA,TRBJ1-1,TRBV10-3,TGTGCCATCAAGGAGGGAATGAACACTGAAGCTTTCTTT,CAIKEGMNTEAFF
TRBD2,TRBJ2-3,TRBV5-4,TGTGCCAGCAGCTTTCCCTCCGATGGGGGGGGATTAGATACGCAGTATTTT,CASSFPSDGGGLDTQYF
TRBD1,TRBJ1-1,TRBV7-9,TGTGCCAGCAGCCCCCAAAGGACAGGAGGAGGGGGCACTGAAGCTTTCTTT,CASSPQRTGGGGTEAFF
NA,TRBJ1-6,TRBV20-1,TGCAGTGCTAACAATAATTCACCCCTCCACTTT,CSANNNSPLHF
TRBD1,TRBJ2-5,TRBV18,TGTGCCAGCTCAAGGGACAGATCTCAAGAGACCCAGTACTTC,CASSRDRSQETQYF
TRBD2,TRBJ2-5,TRBV6-1,TGTGCCAGCAATCCAGCGGGGGAAGAGACCCAGTACTTC,CASNPAGEETQYF
TRBD2,TRBJ2-3,TRBV6-1,TGTGCCACCCCGACTAGCGTCCTGGATACGCAGTATTTT,CATPTSVLDTQYF
NA,TRBJ2-7,TRBV30,TGTGCCTCCACTCAACAGGCCTTGGAGGAGCAGTACTTC,CASTQQALEEQYF
TRBD1,TRBJ2-1,TRBV5-6,TGTGCCAGCAGCCCAACAGGACAGGGGGCCACCTACAATGAGCAGTTCTTC,CASSPTGQGATYNEQFF
NA,TRBJ1-6,TRBV6-5,TGTGCCAGCAGTAAGACAGAACCGTATAATTCACCCCTCCACTTT,CASSKTEPYNSPLHF
NA,TRBJ2-3,TRBV13,TGTGCCAGCAGCCTCCTCCCAGATACGCAGTATTTT,CASSLLPDTQYF
TRBD2,TRBJ2-6,TRBV5-6,TGTGCCAGCAGCTTCCGACTAGCGGGGAGCTCTGGGGCCAACGTCCTGACTTTC,CASSFRLAGSSGANVLTF
NA,TRBJ1-4,TRBV2,TGTGCCAGCAGTGGGGCCGGCTCCGCCGGTAATGAAAAACTGTTTTTT,CASSGAGSAGNEKLFF
TRBD1,TRBJ1-2,TRBV28,TGTGCCAGCAAACCGGGACAGCGGAGGGACTATGGCTACACCTTC,CASKPGQRRDYGYTF
NA,TRBJ1-1,TRBV7-8,TGTGCCAGCAGCCCCGGGAGCCAATGGCCTCTGAACACTGAAGCTTTCTTT,CASSPGSQWPLNTEAFF
NA,TRBJ1-1,TRBV7-9,TGTGCCAGCAGCTTAGAGGGAAAGGGGACTGAAGCTTTCTTT,CASSLEGKGTEAFF
NA,TRBJ1-2,TRBV7-9,TGTGCCAGCAGCCTGGAACAGGGTGGCTACACCTTC,CASSLEQGGYTF
NA,TRBJ2-7,TRBV25-1,TGTGCCAGCAGTGCCCAGGGTGCCGAGCAGTACTTC,CASSAQGAEQYF
TRBD1,TRBJ2-7,TRBV28,TGTGCCAGCACCCAAGGGGGCCAAACCTACGAGCAGTACTTC,CASTQGGQTYEQYF
NA,TRBJ1-5,TRBV28,TGTGCCAGCAGTTTATTCGGGGGGGGTAGAGGACAGCCCCAGCATTTT,CASSLFGGGRGQPQHF
NA,TRBJ1-1,TRBV10-3,TGTGCCATCAGAAACAGCGGGGGGGACACTGAAGCTTTCTTT,CAIRNSGGDTEAFF
TRBD1,TRBJ2-5,TRBV2,TGTGCCAGCAGTGAAGTCGCAGGGGGAGAGACCCAGTACTTC,CASSEVAGGETQYF
TRBD1,TRBJ2-1,TRBV7-9,TGTGCCAGCAGCTCGCCTCGACAGGGGGCGAACAATGAGCAGTTCTTC,CASSSPRQGANNEQFF
TRBD1,TRBJ1-1,TRBV5-1,TGCGCCAGCAGCTTGGGACAGGGACGGGGAGCCTCGTCGGCTTTCTTT,CASSLGQGRGASSAFF
TRBD1,TRBJ1-1,TRBV11-1,TGTGCCAGCAGCACCAACAGGGGGCTGGGCACTGAAGCTTTCTTT,CASSTNRGLGTEAFF
NA,TRBJ1-6,TRBV2,TGTGCCAGCAGTGGGTCCCGAGATTTGTATTCACCCCTCCACTTT,CASSGSRDLYSPLHF
TRBD1,TRBJ2-3,TRBV28,TGTGCCAGCAACCTACGGGACAGGGGTTTTTTTCCGGGCATGACCTTAACAGATACGCAGTATTTT,CASNLRDRGFFPGMTLTDTQYF
TRBD2,TRBJ2-2,TRBV4-1,TGCGCCAGCAGCCAATCCTTGGGACTAGCAACGGGGGAGCTGTTTTTT,CASSQSLGLATGELFF
NA,TRBJ1-4,TRBV6-5,TGTGCCAGCAAATCCCTCTGGGGGGAGAATGAAAAACTGTTTTTT,CASKSLWGENEKLFF
TRBD2,TRBJ2-7,TRBV7-2,TGTGCCAGCAGCTTATGGCTAGCGGGGGCCTACGAGCAGTACTTC,CASSLWLAGAYEQYF
NA,TRBJ2-5,TRBV5-6,TGTGCCAGCAGCTTGGATGTGACAGACCAAGAGACCCAGTACTTC,CASSLDVTDQETQYF
NA,TRBJ2-1,TRBV10-3,TGTGCCATCAGCGGGCAGCAGGGTCAGGCCTACAATGAGCAGTTCTTC,CAISGQQGQAYNEQFF
TRBD1,TRBJ1-5,TRBV6-1,TGTGCCAGCATCCCTGGGACAGGGGGCAGTCAGCCCCAGCATTTT,CASIPGTGGSQPQHF
NA,TRBJ2-7,TRBV7-2,TGTGCCAGCAGCTTTGGCCGGAGCTCCTACGAGCAGTACTTC,CASSFGRSSYEQYF
TRBD1,TRBJ2-7,TRBV6-1,TGTGCCATTTCAGACAGGGCCCTCGCCTACGAGCAGTACTTC,CAISDRALAYEQYF
NA,TRBJ2-3,TRBV11-2,TGTGCCAGCAGCTTGCTAACAGGGAAGACGCCAGATACGCAGTATTTT,CASSLLTGKTPDTQYF
NA,TRBJ1-2,TRBV30,TGTGCCTGGAGCGCGATGACTGTAAACTATGGCTACTCCTTC,CAWSAMTVNYGYSF
TRBD1,TRBJ2-1,TRBV7-7,TGTGCTAGCAGCCCCTCGGGACAGGGCAATGAGCAGTTCTTC,CASSPSGQGNEQFF
NA,TRBJ1-5,TRBV30,TGTGCCTGGAGTAACAGGGGCAATCAGCCCCAGCATTTT,CAWSNRGNQPQHF
NA,TRBJ1-1,TRBV28,TGTGCCAGCAGACCGCCAAGCAGGGTGGACACTGAAGCTTTCTTT,CASRPPSRVDTEAFF
TRBD1,TRBJ1-4,TRBV6-1,TGTGCCGGCCGGACAGGTGGTAATGAAAAACTGTTTTTT,CAGRTGGNEKLFF
TRBD2,TRBJ2-2,TRBV7-2,TGTGCCAGCAGCTTTTCTAGCGGGGGGGAGACCGGGGAGCTGTTTTTT,CASSFSSGGETGELFF
TRBD1,TRBJ1-2,TRBV5-5,TGTGCCAGCAGCCCTCGAGGGCCGACAGGGAACTATGGCTACACCTTC,CASSPRGPTGNYGYTF
NA,TRBJ2-7,TRBV20-1,TGCAGTGCACAGGGTTACGAGCAGTACTTC,CSAQGYEQYF